This is a list of T cell receptor beta chains from one sample in a study of shared clonotypes between healthy human individuals. Clones were sequenced by immunoSEQ multiplex PCR, and TCRdb holds only the in-frame ones, with some missing. The data show approximately 2,000,000 clones, with 85% to 95% seen just once and around 0.38% held by the top ten. The sample comprised naive CD4+ T cells from PBMCs. The receptors stem from a man younger than 35 in good health. Some clones in this sample may be carry-over from other donors' samples. Each CDR3 is given with its conserved first and last residue. A D gene is named only where the DNA matches it firmly. Rows may omit the clone size; those that give it use once, few, many or a size class.

>TRBV11-2|NA|TRBJ2-1|NA
CASSPGAGPYNEQFF
TGTGCCAGCAGCCCCGGGGCGGGACCCTACAATGAGCAGTTCTTC
>TRBV7-6|NA|TRBJ1-4|NA
CASSILRGTNEKLFF
TGTGCCAGCAGCATACTTAGGGGAACTAATGAAAAACTGTTTTTT
>TRBV5-1|TRBD1|TRBJ1-1|NA
CASSSGQAPYQLSYF
TGCGCCAGCAGCTCAGGACAGGCGCCATATCAGCTTTCTTACTTT
>TRBV19|NA|TRBJ1-5|NA
CASSRTDTGEPQHF
TGTGCCAGTAGTAGGACAGACACCGGGGAGCCCCAGCATTTT
>TRBV6-6|TRBD2|TRBJ2-2|NA
CASTFTSGRADGELFF
TGTGCCAGCACCTTCACTAGCGGGAGGGCCGACGGGGAGCTGTTTTTT
>TRBV19|NA|TRBJ1-5|NA
CASSISSGGQPQHF
TGTGCCAGTAGTATTTCGTCCGGGGGTCAGCCCCAGCATTTT
>TRBV7-9|TRBD1|TRBJ1-1|once
CASRQGQMNTEAFF
TGTGCCAGCAGACAGGGACAGATGAACACTGAAGCTTTCTTT
>TRBV28|NA|TRBJ2-1|once
CASSPSGSSYNEQFF
TGTGCCAGCAGCCCCTCCGGGAGCTCCTACAATGAGCAGTTCTTC
>TRBV5-1|NA|TRBJ1-1|NA
CASSLVVRGGGMNTEAFF
TGCGCCAGCAGCTTGGTGGTAAGGGGAGGGGGGATGAACACTGAAGCTTTCTTT
>TRBV7-2|NA|TRBJ2-7|NA
CASSFQGSEQYF
TGTGCCAGCAGCTTTCAGGGGAGCGAGCAGTACTTC
>TRBV5-1|TRBD2|TRBJ2-1|NA
CASSLDLAGGGDEQFF
TGCGCCAGCAGCTTGGACCTAGCGGGAGGGGGCGATGAGCAGTTCTTC
>TRBV7-2|TRBD2|TRBJ2-7|NA
CASSLGGLGYEQYF
TGTGCCAGCAGCTTAGGCGGACTAGGTTACGAGCAGTACTTC
>TRBV5-1|NA|TRBJ2-1|NA
CASSYGTTYNEQFF
TGCGCCAGCAGCTACGGGACGACCTACAATGAGCAGTTCTTC
>TRBV28|NA|TRBJ2-7|NA
CASSSGAGSYEQYF
TGTGCCAGCAGTTCTGGTGCGGGGTCCTACGAGCAGTACTTC
>TRBV4-3|NA|TRBJ1-2|NA
CASSTGAGVGGYTF
TGCGCCAGCAGTACGGGGGCCGGGGTCGGCGGCTACACCTTC
>TRBV6-5|TRBD2|TRBJ2-7|NA
CASSYTGLASHEQYF
TGTGCCAGCAGTTACACGGGACTAGCAAGCCACGAGCAGTACTTC
>TRBV15|TRBD2|TRBJ2-7|NA
CATSSPPPSGSFDEQYF
TGTGCCACCAGCAGCCCCCCACCTAGCGGGAGTTTCGACGAGCAGTACTTC
>TRBV30|NA|TRBJ2-5|NA
CAWSGMEGRTQYF
TGTGCCTGGAGTGGTATGGAAGGGCGGACCCAGTACTTC
>TRBV15|TRBD2|TRBJ2-7|NA
CATSRDWGLAEGYEQYF
TGTGCCACCAGTCGAGACTGGGGCCTAGCGGAAGGGTACGAGCAGTACTTC
>TRBV7-6|NA|TRBJ1-1|NA
CASSLPPENTEAFF
TGTGCCAGCAGCTTACCCCCGGAGAACACTGAAGCTTTCTTT
>TRBV4-3|TRBD2|TRBJ2-7|NA
CASSVLAGAVYEQYF
TGCGCCAGCAGCGTTTTAGCGGGCGCCGTCTACGAGCAGTACTTC
>TRBV11-2|TRBD1|TRBJ2-7|once
CASTRDRTYEQYF
TGTGCCAGCACTCGGGACAGAACCTACGAGCAGTACTTC
>TRBV5-1|NA|TRBJ1-2|NA
CASSYSGDGYTF
TGCGCCAGCAGCTACTCAGGGGATGGCTACACCTTC
>TRBV5-1|NA|TRBJ1-1|few
CASSLTWDTEAFF
TGCGCCAGCAGCTTGACCTGGGACACTGAAGCTTTCTTT
>TRBV28|NA|TRBJ1-5|once
CASSLWNPGAAQPQHF
TGTGCCAGCAGTTTATGGAACCCGGGGGCGGCTCAGCCCCAGCATTTT
>TRBV7-9|TRBD1|TRBJ2-3|NA
CASSRDRSTTDTQYF
TGTGCCAGCAGCCGGGACAGGAGTACCACAGATACGCAGTATTTT
>TRBV6-4|TRBD2|TRBJ2-2|once
CASRDLGTSGTGELFF
TGTGCCAGCAGGGACTTAGGGACTAGCGGCACCGGGGAGCTGTTTTTT
>TRBV7-8|NA|TRBJ1-5|NA
CASSLSGGGNQPQHF
TGTGCCAGCAGCCTATCCGGCGGGGGCAATCAGCCCCAGCATTTT